Given below is one TCR beta chain in context. These data come from a study of blood T cell repertoires in COVID-19. Overall study: The United States, Italy and Spain were the sources of the acute and convalescent COVID-19 samples. T cells, B-cell-depleted T cells, or PBMCs provided the cDNA or gDNA that served as material.

Authors' methods: Nucleated cell counts were estimated from reference gene primer amplification. Some clones are missing from TCRdb's copy, which holds only in-frame ones; the method was immunoSEQ multiplex PCR. The V and J calls and clone size come from that table; D and trimming were worked out from the DNA. Counted here are tens of thousands of clones, around three quarters occurring once; the ten biggest clones make up around 60%. The CDR3 is 16 amino acids. The germline gives CDR1 MNHEY, CDR2 SMNVEV (reference sequence). Germline trimming cut 3 bases from V and 4 bases from J; bases unmatched to any gene: 7.

The specimen was peripheral blood. The receptor was derived from a man older than 75 with acute or convalescent COVID-19. The chain couples TRBV27 to TRBJ1-5; 9 positions match TRBD1. The DNA of the CDR3 is TGTGCCAGCAGTTTGCCCGGGACAGGGATAAATCAGCCCCAGCATTTT. Protein sequence: CASSLPGTGINQPQHF.